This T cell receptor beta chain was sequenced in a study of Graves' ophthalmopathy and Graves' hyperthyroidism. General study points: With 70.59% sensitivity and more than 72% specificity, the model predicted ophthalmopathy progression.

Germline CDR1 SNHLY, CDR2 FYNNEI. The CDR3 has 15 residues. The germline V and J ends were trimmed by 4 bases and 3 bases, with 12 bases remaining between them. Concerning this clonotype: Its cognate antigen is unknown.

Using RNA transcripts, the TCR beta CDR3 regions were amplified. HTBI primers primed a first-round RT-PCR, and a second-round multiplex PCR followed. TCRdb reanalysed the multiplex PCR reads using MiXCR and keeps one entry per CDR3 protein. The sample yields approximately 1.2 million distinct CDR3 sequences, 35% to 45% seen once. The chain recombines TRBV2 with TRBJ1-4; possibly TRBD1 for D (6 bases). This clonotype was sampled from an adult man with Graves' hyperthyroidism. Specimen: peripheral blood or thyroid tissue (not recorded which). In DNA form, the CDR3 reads TGTGCCAGCAGTGGGGGGGCCCAGGCTAATGAAAAACTGTTTTTT. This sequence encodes CASSGGAQANEKLFF.